A selection of T cell receptor beta chains follows, all from one sample in a study of blood T cell repertoires in COVID-19. Assay used: immunoSEQ multiplex PCR; TCRdb lists only in-frame clones, some missing. The sample has approximately 140,000 clones, around nine tenths seen once; the top ten hold 1.5%. Sequenced sample: peripheral blood. The receptors come from a woman aged 60-70 years with acute or convalescent COVID-19. The CDR3 runs from the conserved cysteine through the conserved F or W. The D gene is left open where the match is weak. Rows may omit the clone size; those that give it use once, few, many or a size class.

j_call clone_size d_call v_call cdr3_aa cdr3_nt
TRBJ1-1 . . TRBV29-1 CSVEVGGTTEAFF TGCAGCGTTGAAGTAGGAGGAACCACTGAAGCTTTCTTT
TRBJ1-5 . TRBD1 TRBV11-2 CASSRNQGDQPQHF TGTGCCAGCAGCCGAAACCAGGGGGATCAGCCCCAGCATTTT
TRBJ1-6 . . TRBV5-1 CASSLAGVGNSPLHF TGCGCCAGCAGCTTGGCGGGAGTCGGAAATTCACCCCTCCACTTT
TRBJ2-7 . . TRBV7-9 CASSLGGLSYEQYF TGTGCCAGCAGCTTAGGGGGGCTCTCCTACGAGCAGTACTTC
TRBJ1-2 . TRBD1 TRBV5-5 CASSLDRDYGYTF TGTGCCAGCAGTTTAGACAGGGACTATGGCTACACCTTC
TRBJ1-2 . TRBD1 TRBV7-8 CASSQGAQVSGYTF TGTGCCAGTAGTCAGGGGGCGCAGGTCTCTGGCTACACCTTC
TRBJ1-2 . . TRBV4-3 CASSQVGGVHYGYTF TGCGCCAGCAGCCAAGTCGGAGGGGTCCACTATGGCTACACCTTC
TRBJ1-5 . TRBD1 TRBV19 CASSIAVGRGPNQPQHF TGTGCCAGTAGTATAGCGGTAGGAAGGGGGCCGAATCAGCCCCAGCATTTT
TRBJ1-3 . . TRBV18 CASSPYSSPQEGNTIYF TGTGCCAGCTCACCATATTCCTCCCCACAGGAGGGAAACACCATATATTTT
TRBJ2-2 . . TRBV3-1/TRBV3-2 CASSPNRGHGELFF TGTGCCAGCAGCCCCAACCGAGGGCACGGGGAGCTGTTTTTT
TRBJ2-7 few . TRBV18 CASSPPLKGEQYF TGTGCCAGCTCACCACCGTTGAAGGGGGAGCAGTACTTC
TRBJ1-1 . . TRBV6-1 CASSEGQGKNTEAFF TGTGCCAGCAGTGAGGGGCAGGGGAAGAACACTGAAGCTTTCTTT
TRBJ2-1 once . TRBV7-2 CASSLAIGSSYNEQFF TGTGCCAGCAGCTTAGCGATCGGTAGCTCCTACAATGAGCAGTTCTTC
TRBJ1-3 . . TRBV19 CASSTTTLPGNGNTIYF TGTGCCAGTAGTACCACCACCCTTCCGGGGAACGGAAACACCATATATTTT
TRBJ1-1 . . TRBV4-1 CASSLYRENTEAFF TGCGCCAGCAGCCTTTACAGGGAGAACACTGAAGCTTTCTTT
TRBJ1-5 . . TRBV28 CASTRGGAGRPQHF TGTGCCAGCACGAGGGGGGGGGCCGGGCGGCCCCAGCATTTT
TRBJ2-7 . TRBD2 TRBV19 CASSEAGGLSYEQYF TGTGCCAGTAGCGAGGCGGGGGGACTCTCCTACGAGCAGTACTTC
TRBJ2-7 . . TRBV5-1 CASSFRRGYEQYF TGCGCCAGCAGCTTTCGGAGAGGCTACGAGCAGTACTTC
TRBJ1-3 . . TRBV28 CASSLGGATSGNTIYF TGTGCCAGCAGTCTGGGGGGAGCCACCTCTGGAAACACCATATATTTT
TRBJ2-5 . . TRBV7-2 CASRRDFAGETQYF TGTGCCAGCAGGAGGGACTTCGCCGGGGAGACCCAGTACTTC
TRBJ1-2 . . TRBV15 CAPRGPLDRNYGYTF TGTGCCCCACGGGGTCCGCTAGACCGAAACTATGGCTACACCTTC
TRBJ2-7 . . TRBV7-3 CASSFKPDSEQYF TGTGCCAGCAGCTTCAAACCAGACTCCGAGCAGTACTTC
TRBJ1-5 . . TRBV27 CASSPVGGAGQPQHF TGTGCCAGCAGTCCGGTCGGGGGGGCTGGTCAGCCCCAGCATTTT
TRBJ1-4 . . TRBV7-9 CASSPPGLLTNEKLFF TGTGCCAGCAGCCCGCCAGGGTTGTTGACTAATGAAAAACTGTTTTTT
TRBJ1-2 . . TRBV2 CASGLLNYGYTF TGTGCCTCGGGACTCCTTAACTATGGCTACACCTTC
TRBJ2-2 . . TRBV4-1 CASSPETGLRRELFF TGCGCCAGCAGCCCAGAGACGGGGTTGCGCCGGGAGCTGTTTTTT
TRBJ1-5 . . TRBV11-3 CASTQRAGDKEPQHF TGTGCCAGCACCCAGAGGGCAGGGGATAAAGAGCCCCAGCATTTT
TRBJ1-1 . . TRBV4-2 CASSQDPGYKAEAFF TGTGCCAGCAGCCAAGATCCAGGGTATAAGGCTGAAGCTTTCTTT
TRBJ2-7 . . TRBV2 CASRDRNSYEQYF TGTGCCAGCAGAGACAGAAACTCCTACGAGCAGTACTTC
TRBJ2-5 . TRBD2 TRBV9 CASSASGSGTQYF TGTGCCAGCAGCGCTAGCGGGTCGGGGACCCAGTACTTC
TRBJ2-3 . . TRBV20-1 CSATGTDTQYF TGCAGTGCAACAGGGACAGATACGCAGTATTTT
TRBJ2-6 . TRBD1 TRBV4-2 CASSQETGLAGANVLTF TGTGCCAGCAGCCAAGAGACAGGGTTGGCCGGGGCCAACGTCCTGACTTTC
TRBJ1-2 few TRBD1 TRBV19 CASSIGQGAAGYTF TGTGCCAGTAGTATAGGACAGGGGGCGGCTGGCTACACCTTC
TRBJ1-3 . . TRBV15 CATSRDHRFSGNTIYF TGTGCCACCAGCAGAGATCACCGGTTCTCTGGAAACACCATATATTTT
TRBJ1-1 . . TRBV2 CASKTRRGWNTEAFF TGTGCCAGCAAAACAAGAAGGGGTTGGAACACTGAAGCTTTCTTT
TRBJ1-1 . . TRBV9 CASSVIPGVNTEAFF TGTGCCAGCAGCGTAATCCCGGGGGTGAACACTGAAGCTTTCTTT
TRBJ2-7 once . TRBV4-2 CASTREEGAYYEQYF TGTGCCAGCACCCGTGAGGAGGGGGCGTACTACGAGCAGTACTTC
TRBJ2-1 . TRBD2 TRBV7-2 CASTQSGGLYNEQFF TGTGCCAGCACCCAAAGCGGGGGCCTCTACAATGAGCAGTTCTTC